These 8 T cell receptor beta chains originate from one sample sequenced in a study of blood T cells in healthy people across ages. A second about 6 to 12 cycle PCR used barcoded and J-beta primers. TCRdb used MiXCR to reprocess the 5' RACE reads, holding one entry per CDR3 protein. Found here are 1.5 million to 2 million distinct CDR3 sequences, approximately 28% of them singletons; the top ten hold 6.5% to 8.5%. The sequenced sample consisted of blood. The receptors were gathered from a woman in her thirties in good health.

The gene calls are TRBV4-3 and TRBJ2-2; no clear D. CDR1 and CDR2 from the germline V gene are LGHNA and YSLEER. This CDR3 has 14 residues. Trimming removed 0 bases at V and 3 bases at J, with 5 bases between. The CDR3 region has the DNA TGCGCCAGCAGCCAAGATGAGTACACCGGGGAGCTGTTTTTT. Its translation: CASSQDEYTGELFF.

Note on this clonotype: Since a much larger clone is just one base distant, this may be a read error. The CDR3, as DNA: TGCGCCAGCAGCCAAGACGGGACAGGGGCCTACGAGCGGTACTTC. This encodes CASSQDGTGAYERYF. V gene TRBV4-1 combines with J gene TRBJ2-7; 10 bases align to TRBD1. CDR3 length: 15 amino acids. Germline CDR1 is MGHRA and CDR2 is YSYEKL.

The chain is built from TRBV7-2 and TRBJ2-1; a possible D gene is TRBD2 (6 bases). This CDR3 is 13 amino acids long. The V gene lost 8 bases and the J gene lost 7 bases, with 15 bases spanning the gap. CDR1 and CDR2 from the germline V gene are SGHTA and FQGNSA. Written as DNA, the CDR3 is TGTGCCAGCCGGCAGGCGGGGTTTAATGAGCAGTTCTTC. Translating gives CASRQAGFNEQFF.

The CDR3 reads CASSLDLAGGPGETQYF. CDR3 DNA: TGTGCCAGCAGTTTAGACCTAGCGGGAGGGCCAGGAGAGACCCAGTACTTC. The V call is TRBV12-3 or TRBV12-4, the J call TRBJ2-5; TRBD2 agrees at 12 bases. This CDR3 region has 17 residues. After removal of 1 base from V and 4 bases from J, the junction contained 7 bases not matched to a gene.

This clonotype was counted only a few times. The CDR3 here is CASSFDRGGGELFF. DNA for the CDR3: TGTGCCAGCAGCTTCGACAGGGGCGGCGGGGAGCTGTTTTTT. The V and J genes are TRBV7-2 and TRBJ2-2, with TRBD1 matching over 8 bases. This CDR3 comprises 14 residues. Germline assignment: CDR1 SGHTA and CDR2 FQGNSA. The V gene end was trimmed by 3 bases and the J gene end by 7 bases; junction bases not matched to a gene: 4.

The rearrangement joins TRBV28 to TRBJ1-1; the match to TRBD1 covers 11 bases. CDR3 length: 15 residues. Germline V gene lookup returns CDR1 MDHEN and CDR2 SYDVKM. Losses at the gene ends were 10 bases for V and 5 bases for J; bases not matched to a gene: 12. The CDR3 DNA is TGTGCCAACCTGGGACAGGGGGGGATCAGTACTGAAGCTTTCTTT. Its protein is CANLGQGGISTEAFF.

There are many counts of this clonotype. The chain is built from TRBV29-1 and TRBJ2-7; D might be TRBD1 or TRBD2, each matching 5 bases. This CDR3 contains 14 residues. The V end lost 7 bases, the J end lost 0 bases, and 16 bases lay between the germline ends. Germline V gene data show CDR1 as SQVTM and CDR2 as ANQGSEA. This CDR3 reads CSAKKGTSSYEQYF. In nucleotides, the CDR3 is TGCAGCGCTAAAAAGGGGACGAGCTCCTACGAGCAGTACTTC.

The chain joins TRBV7-2 to TRBJ2-7; tentative D call: TRBD1 (6 bases). This CDR3 region has 13 residues. The V gene lost 5 bases and the J gene lost 2 bases, with 10 bases spanning the gap. Germline lookup yields CDR1 SGHTA and CDR2 FQGNSA. CDR3 sequence: CASSAGQTYEQYV. DNA of the CDR3: TGTGCCAGCAGCGCCGGACAGACCTACGAGCAGTACGTC.